This record concerns one TCR beta chain sequence. In the same sample, other DNA sequences code for this CDR3. CDR1 is SGHTA, CDR2 FQGNSA, per germline. The CDR3 contains 12 residues. Trimming pared 5 bases from V and 5 bases from J, leaving 9 bases between. Data came from immunoSEQ multiplex PCR; TCRdb stores just in-frame clones and leaves some out. The sample includes some 100,000 clones, roughly 78% of them seen just once. This specimen comes from a study of blood T cell repertoires in COVID-19. This chain links TRBV7-2 with TRBJ2-5; D might be TRBD2 (6 bases). The sequence came from a man aged 50 to 59 with active or convalescent COVID-19. The sequencing input was peripheral blood. In DNA, the CDR3 is TGTGCCAGCAGCCGGGGGACCGAGACCCAGTACTTC. As protein: CASSRGTETQYF.